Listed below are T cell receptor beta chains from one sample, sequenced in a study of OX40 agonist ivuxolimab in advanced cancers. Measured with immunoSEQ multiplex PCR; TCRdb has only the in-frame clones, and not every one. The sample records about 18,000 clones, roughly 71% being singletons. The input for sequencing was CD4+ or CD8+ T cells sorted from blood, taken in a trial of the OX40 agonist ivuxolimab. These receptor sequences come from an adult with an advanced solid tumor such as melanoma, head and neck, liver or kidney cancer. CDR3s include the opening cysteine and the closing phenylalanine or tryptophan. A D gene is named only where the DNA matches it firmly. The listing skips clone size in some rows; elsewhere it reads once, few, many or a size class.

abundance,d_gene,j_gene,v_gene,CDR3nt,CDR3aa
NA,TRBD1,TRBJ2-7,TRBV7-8,TGTGCCAGCAGCACAAAACAGGGGTCCTACGAGCAGTACTTC,CASSTKQGSYEQYF
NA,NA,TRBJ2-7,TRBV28,TGTGCCAGCAGTCTGTTGGGAGATACCTACGAGCAGTACTTC,CASSLLGDTYEQYF
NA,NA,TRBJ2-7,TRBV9,TGTGCCAGCAGCGTAGCAGGCGGGGACACCTACGAGCAGTACTTC,CASSVAGGDTYEQYF
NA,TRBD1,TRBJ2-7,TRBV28,TGTGCCAGCAGTCCTATTGGGCCGACAGGGCGCGAGCAGTACTTC,CASSPIGPTGREQYF
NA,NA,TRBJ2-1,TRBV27,TGTGCCAGCAGGGAGGGGGCCTACAATGAGCAGTTCTTC,CASREGAYNEQFF
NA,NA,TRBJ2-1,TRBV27,TGTGCCAGCAGTACCCGTAACAATGAGCAGTTCTTC,CASSTRNNEQFF
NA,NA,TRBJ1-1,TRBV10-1,TGCGCCAGCAGTGAGTCGGGCAGGGTCAACACTGAAGCTTTCTTT,CASSESGRVNTEAFF
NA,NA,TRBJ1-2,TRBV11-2,TGTGCCAGCAGCTTCCAGTCGAGCTATGGCTACACCTTC,CASSFQSSYGYTF
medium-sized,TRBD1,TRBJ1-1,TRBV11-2,TGTGCCAGCAGAGTGGACAGGTTGAACACTGAAGCTTTCTTT,CASRVDRLNTEAFF
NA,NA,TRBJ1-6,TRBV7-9,TGTGCCAGCAGCGCCCCGGAGCCTCGAGGGAGTAATTCACCCCTCCACTTT,CASSAPEPRGSNSPLHF
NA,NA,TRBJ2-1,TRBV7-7,TGTGCTAGCAGCTTAGCCTTCACGAGTGAGCAGTTCTTC,CASSLAFTSEQFF
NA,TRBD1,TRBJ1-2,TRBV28,TGTGCCAGCAGTCCGGACAGGGATCCTACTAACTATGGCTACACCTTC,CASSPDRDPTNYGYTF
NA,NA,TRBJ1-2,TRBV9,TGTGCCAGCAGCGTAGGGGGAGACTATGGCTACACCTTC,CASSVGGDYGYTF
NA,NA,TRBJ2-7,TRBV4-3,TGCGCCAGCAGCCAACGGGGGAGCTCCTACGAGCAGTACTTC,CASSQRGSSYEQYF
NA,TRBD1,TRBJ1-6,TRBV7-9,TGTGCCAGCAGCTTACAGGGGGGAGGTTCACCCCTCCACTTT,CASSLQGGGSPLHF
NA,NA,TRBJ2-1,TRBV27,TGTGCCAGCAGTTTAGCAGGTCCCTACAATGAGCAGTTCTTC,CASSLAGPYNEQFF
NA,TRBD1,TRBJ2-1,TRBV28,TGTGCCAGCAGTACCGGGACAGGGGAACAAGGCTCCTACAATGAGCAGTTCTTC,CASSTGTGEQGSYNEQFF
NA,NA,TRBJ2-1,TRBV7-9,TGTGCCAGCAGCTCCCCTGTAACTACCCCAACCCCATACAATGAGCAGTTCTTC,CASSSPVTTPTPYNEQFF
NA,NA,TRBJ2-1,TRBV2,TGTGCCAGCAGCGACCAGTACAATGAGCAGTTCTTC,CASSDQYNEQFF